This TCR beta chain was identified during a study of blood T cell repertoires in COVID-19. Assay: immunoSEQ multiplex PCR; the TCRdb copy retains only in-frame clones and omits some. Here the sample spans 60,000 to 85,000 clones, approximately 81% being singletons. Germline V gene sequence: CDR1 MNHEY, CDR2 SMNVEV (reference sequence). Trimming took off 8 bases at V and 7 bases at J, with 17 bases between the two ends. This CDR3 region has 13 residues. The sequenced material came from peripheral blood. The chain uses TRBV27 and TRBJ1-2; D may be TRBD1 (6 bases). This TCR was recovered from an older woman with acute or convalescent COVID-19. The CDR3 sequence: CASYQGLSGGYTF. The CDR3 nucleotides are TGTGCCAGCTATCAGGGGTTGTCCGGTGGCTACACCTTC.